This TCR beta chain was documented in a study of T cells in Graves' hyperthyroidism and ophthalmopathy. Study outcomes and limitations: Most thyroid clonotypes expanded above 0.001 were also detected in blood. Ophthalmopathy was told apart from stable hyperthyroidism by a 13 V-J model.

V was shortened by 1 base and J by 1 base, with 17 bases between the two germline ends. The CDR3 is made up of 17 amino acids. CDR1 and CDR2 (germline): SGHRS, YFSETQ. Using RNA transcripts as the source, TCR beta CDR3 regions were amplified. First-round RT-PCR targeting the TCR CDR3 was performed with the HTBI primer set. TCRdb reprocessed the multiplex PCR reads via MiXCR and lists one record per CDR3 protein. This table holds about 560,000 distinct CDR3 sequences, roughly a sixth found once. Fresh peripheral blood, 10 ml, was the source of the PBMCs. This clonotype occurred once. The antigen remains undetermined.

The V and J genes are TRBV5-1 and TRBJ1-1; tentative D call: TRBD1 (6 bases). What was sequenced was blood. This clonotype originated in a woman younger than 30 with Graves' hyperthyroidism. CDR3 protein: CASSLRLGARQNTEAFF. CDR3 nucleotide sequence: TGCGCCAGCAGCTTGCGTCTGGGGGCGAGACAGAACACTGAAGCTTTCTTT.